This record looks at one T cell receptor (beta chain) sequence and its context. Its antigen is unidentified. Other DNA sequences in this specimen translate into the identical CDR3. This sample was included in a study of tumor-infiltrating lymphocytes in localized non-small cell lung cancer. Study observations and caveats: Each assay used a separate piece of the same tissue.

Here immunoSEQ multiplex PCR was the method, and the copy in TCRdb shows in-frame clones only, minus some. Here the sample spans about 6,400 clones, roughly 77% being singletons. The source of this sequence is a human donor with non-small cell lung cancer. Sequencing was performed on uninvolved lung tissue not adjacent to the tumor.

The DNA for the CDR3 is TGTGCCAGCCGGCGGGTTGAGCAGTTCTTC. This codes for CASRRVEQFF. V usage is TRBV2 and J usage is TRBJ2-1; possible D gene TRBD2, 5 bases. Germline CDR1 is SNHLY and CDR2 is FYNNEI. V shed 8 bases and J shed 9 bases, with 8 bases lying between them. This CDR3 contains 10 residues.